These 2 T cell receptor beta chains were sequenced from one sample in a study of blood T cell repertoires in COVID-19. The data were produced by immunoSEQ multiplex PCR, yet TCRdb's version contains in-frame clones alone and is incomplete. Of 220,000 or so clones in the sample, more than 75% were seen once. Source material: peripheral blood. Every receptor here comes from a woman of 80 years or more with COVID-19, enrolled during active disease.

V gene TRBV6-6 combines with J gene TRBJ1-6, with D maybe TRBD1 (6 bases). This CDR3 has 13 amino acids. CDR1 is MNHNY, CDR2 SVGAGI, per germline (reference sequence). Trimming cost V 5 bases and J 10 bases, with 12 bases left between them. CDR3 in DNA: TGTGCCAGCAGTAATTACAGGGACTCACCCCTCCACTTT. It specifies CASSNYRDSPLHF.

The chain has TRBV7-2 and TRBJ1-4, with D possibly being TRBD1 (6 bases). CDR1 is SGHTA and CDR2 is FQGNSA in the germline V gene. Between the trimmed V and J ends, which lost 4 bases and 7 bases, there was a span of 13 bases. This CDR3 contains 14 residues. In DNA form, the CDR3 reads TGTGCCAGCAGCTCAGATACAGGGTCTGAAAAACTGTTTTTT. As protein: CASSSDTGSEKLFF.